The entry below gives a single TCR beta chain sequence along with its context. Germline CDR1 is DFQATT and CDR2 is SNEGSKA (reference sequence). V was pared by 3 bases and J by 3 bases, with 11 bases between. The CDR3 is made up of 13 amino acids. This record belongs to a study of CD8+CD57+ T cells in acquired aplastic anemia. The overall study: Sorted CD4+ and CD8+ cells gave an average of about 3 ug of DNA.

Genomic DNA acted as the template from which TCR beta VDJ combination and CDR3 sequence profiling were carried out. TCRdb used MiXCR to reprocess the reads, holding one entry per CDR3 protein. The table shows under 200,000 distinct CDR3 sequences, with around half occurring only once. The sequenced patients had an expansion of CD8+CD57+ cells seen by flow cytometry. Untreated patients provided the blood samples, with no therapy given before sampling. Material: sorted CD4+, CD8+, or CD8+CD57+ T cells (not recorded which) from PBMCs. J is TRBJ1-1 and V is TRBV20-1, with D tentatively TRBD1 (6 bases). The clonotype originates from a human donor with aplastic anemia. As DNA, the CDR3 is TGCAGTGCTAGGAGGGGGATGGACACTGAAGCTTTCTTT. This gives the protein CSARRGMDTEAFF.